Listed below are T cell receptor beta chains from one sample, sequenced in a study of control samples from healthy donors and cancer patients. Clones were sequenced by immunoSEQ multiplex PCR, and TCRdb holds only the in-frame ones, with some missing. The sample consists of about 88,000 clones, approximately 95% of them appearing once. The sequencing input was blood. The receptor set was obtained from a man between 18 and 35 years old in good health. CDR3s include the opening cysteine and the closing phenylalanine or tryptophan. A D gene is named only where the DNA matches it firmly. Only some rows state a clone size, as once, few, many or a class for expanded clones.

j_call v_call d_call clone_size cdr3_nt cdr3_aa
TRBJ2-5 TRBV30 TRBD1 - TGTGCCTGGAGTGTAGGCAAGTTTGGGTCGACAGGGCGAAAGACCCAGTACTTC CAWSVGKFGSTGRKTQYF
TRBJ1-3 TRBV7-2 - few TGTGCCAGCAGCTTAGGTGCGGAGGGAGGATCTGGAAACACCATATATTTT CASSLGAEGGSGNTIYF
TRBJ1-2 TRBV2 - once TGTGCCAGCAGTGGCCAGGGCAACAGAAACTATGGCTACACCTTC CASSGQGNRNYGYTF
TRBJ1-1 TRBV18 - few TGTGCCAGCTCACGGGGGGTCACTGAAGCTTTCTTT CASSRGVTEAFF
TRBJ1-5 TRBV7-9 TRBD1 - TGTGCCAGCAGCTCCGAGACAGGGGGCAGTCAGCCCCAGCATTTT CASSSETGGSQPQHF
TRBJ1-1 TRBV5-4 - - TGTGCCAGCAGCTTGGTTAGGGGGGGGGACACTGAAGCTTTCTTT CASSLVRGGDTEAFF
TRBJ1-2 TRBV30 - - TGTGCCTGGATAGGCGGGGGCCATGGCTACACCTTC CAWIGGGHGYTF
TRBJ2-1 TRBV6-4 TRBD2 - TGTGCCAGCAGTGAGGCAGCGGGAGGTCCGGATGAGCAGTTCTTC CASSEAAGGPDEQFF
TRBJ1-4 TRBV7-9 - once TGTGCCAGCAGCCCCCGAGCTGAGGGCCGGGGCGAAAAACTGTTTTTT CASSPRAEGRGEKLFF
TRBJ1-2 TRBV4-1 - - TGCGCCAGCAGCCAAGAGGTATCTGGGCTGGGTGGCTACACCTTC CASSQEVSGLGGYTF
TRBJ2-2 TRBV5-6 - - TGTGCCAGCAGCTGGGGACCGTCCACCGGGGAGCTGTTTTTT CASSWGPSTGELFF
TRBJ1-3 TRBV3-1/TRBV3-2 - - TGTGCCAGCAGGTGGGGAGGGGAGGCTGGAAACACCATATATTTT CASRWGGEAGNTIYF
TRBJ2-1 TRBV12-5 TRBD1 - TGTGCTAGTGGGGGGTCGGGACAGCCTTACAATGAGCAGTTCTTC CASGGSGQPYNEQFF
TRBJ1-4 TRBV28 TRBD1 few TGTGCCAGCAGTTTATCCCGGGACAGGGCTTTTGCAACTAATGAAAAACTGTTTTTT CASSLSRDRAFATNEKLFF
TRBJ1-2 TRBV30 - - TGTGCCTGGAGTGTAGACGGAGACTATGGCTACACCTTC CAWSVDGDYGYTF
TRBJ2-7 TRBV27 TRBD1 - TGTGCCAGCAGTCTAAGGACAGGGACCAGCTACGAGCAGTACTTC CASSLRTGTSYEQYF
TRBJ1-5 TRBV2 - - TGTGCCAGCAGTGCCCAGACGCAGCCCCAGCATTTT CASSAQTQPQHF
TRBJ1-5 TRBV5-1 - - TGCGCCAGCAGCCTGGGGTCGGAGGACCCTAATAAGTCTCAGCCCCAGCATTTT CASSLGSEDPNKSQPQHF
TRBJ1-1 TRBV27 - once TGTGCCAGCAGGGGTGGTTACACTGAAGCTTTCTTT CASRGGYTEAFF
TRBJ1-1 TRBV5-6 TRBD1 - TGTGCCAGCAGCTTTGCAACAGGGGGTAGGAGGAACACTGAAGCTTTCTTT CASSFATGGRRNTEAFF
TRBJ1-2 TRBV13 TRBD1 - TGTGCCAGCACCCTAGCCTCCGGGACAGGGGGCTCTGGCTACACCTTC CASTLASGTGGSGYTF
TRBJ1-6 TRBV10-1 - - TGCGCCAGCAGTGACCCTCCCGGGTCACCCCTCCACTTT CASSDPPGSPLHF
TRBJ2-7 TRBV27 - - TGTGCCAGCAGGCCCTCGGGGGTCGGGACCTACGAGCAGTACTTC CASRPSGVGTYEQYF
TRBJ1-2 TRBV2 - - TGTGCCAGCGAACAGGGCCCTGCCTATGGCTACACCTTC CASEQGPAYGYTF
TRBJ2-2 TRBV10-2 - once TGCGCCAGCACTCAATTAACCGGGGAGCTGTTTTTT CASTQLTGELFF
TRBJ1-1 TRBV30 - - TGTGCCTGGAGTGCCGGGCCCGGGAACACTGAAGCTTTCTTT CAWSAGPGNTEAFF
TRBJ2-5 TRBV4-3 - - TGCGCCAGCAGCCAAGATGTCGGGTACCAAGAGACCCAGTACTTC CASSQDVGYQETQYF
TRBJ1-3 TRBV7-8 - few TGTGCCAGCAGCCTCACCGGGGGATACGATGGAAACACCATATATTTT CASSLTGGYDGNTIYF
TRBJ1-3 TRBV5-1 - - TGCGCCAGCAGCTTGGCCGACAGCTCTGGAAACACCATATATTTT CASSLADSSGNTIYF
TRBJ1-2 TRBV5-6 TRBD1 - TGTGCCAGCAGCCCACTAAAACACAGGGGAAACTATGGCTACACCTTC CASSPLKHRGNYGYTF
TRBJ2-1 TRBV29-1 TRBD1 - TGCAGTGCGCTGGGACAGGGGGCGAGTGAGCAGTTCTTC CSALGQGASEQFF
TRBJ2-5 TRBV7-6 - - TGTGCCAGCAGCGCGGGACTCCTAAGGGAGACCCAGTACTTC CASSAGLLRETQYF
TRBJ2-2 TRBV18 - - TGTGCCAGCTCACCACGGCTGAACACCGGGGAGCTGTTTTTT CASSPRLNTGELFF
TRBJ2-1 TRBV6-5 TRBD1 - TGTGCCAGCTCAGGGGGCAATGAGCAGTTCTTC CASSGGNEQFF
TRBJ1-1 TRBV6-1 - - TGTGCCAGCAGTGACCCTCCCCTCTACACTGAAGCTTTCTTT CASSDPPLYTEAFF
TRBJ2-5 TRBV4-1 TRBD1 - TGCGCCAGCAGCCTCAACCCGCAGGGGGCAGGGGAGACCCAGTACTTC CASSLNPQGAGETQYF
TRBJ2-7 TRBV27 TRBD1 - TGTGCCAGCAATGCTTTGGTCAGGGGGCCCTACGAGCAGTACTTC CASNALVRGPYEQYF
TRBJ2-3 TRBV5-5 - once TGTGCCAGCAGCTCATCATATCCCCGCACAGATACGCAGTATTTT CASSSSYPRTDTQYF
TRBJ1-4 TRBV12-3/TRBV12-4 - - TGTGCCAGCAGTTTACAGGTTGACGAAAAACTGTTTTTT CASSLQVDEKLFF
TRBJ2-3 TRBV30 - - TGTGCCTGGACAGCAGGCAGCACAGATACGCAGTATTTT CAWTAGSTDTQYF
TRBJ1-6 TRBV28 - - TGTGCCAGCAGTTTGGGGGAGGGCTTGGGCTCCTATAATTCACCCCTCCACTTT CASSLGEGLGSYNSPLHF
TRBJ1-6 TRBV3-1/TRBV3-2 - - TGTGCCAGCAGCCCTGCATCGGTGAATTCACCCCTCCACTTT CASSPASVNSPLHF
TRBJ2-2 TRBV19 TRBD2 once TGTGCCAGTAGTAAGGGACTAGCGGGAGCCGGGGAGCTGTTTTTT CASSKGLAGAGELFF
TRBJ2-1 TRBV4-1 - - TGCGCCAGCAGCCAGATATGGCCTCATCTCAACAATGAGCAGTTCTTC CASSQIWPHLNNEQFF
TRBJ1-1 TRBV4-2 - - TGTGCCAGCAGCCAAGATTCCCCGATGAACACTGAAGCTTTCTTT CASSQDSPMNTEAFF
TRBJ1-2 TRBV7-9 TRBD1 - TGTGCCAGCAGCTCACGGACAGGGTGGGGCTATGGCTACACCTTC CASSSRTGWGYGYTF